The following is a TCR beta chain sequence with its context. This specimen belongs to a study of neoadjuvant anti-PD-1 for oral cavity cancer. Blood libraries mostly used 450 to 550 ng genomic DNA, six replicates each. The assay was immunoSEQ multiplex PCR, and TCRdb's table has in-frame clones only and misses some. This table has some 14,000 clones, roughly 74% appearing once. The CDR3 length is 13 residues. Germline CDR1 reads SGHTS; CDR2 reads YDEGEE. V gave up 0 bases and J gave up 5 bases, with 6 bases separating them. The time point here: after neoadjuvant nivolumab, at surgical resection. The genes are TRBV5-8 and TRBJ1-5, with D uncertain. The sequencing used PBMCs, collected after nivolumab (anti-PD-1) treatment. The TCR comes from a person aged 40-85 years with oral cavity squamous cell carcinoma. The CDR3 reads CASSLVVDQPQHF. CDR3 nucleotide sequence: TGTGCCAGCAGCTTGGTGGTCGATCAGCCCCAGCATTTT.